The 30 T cell receptor beta chains below come from one sample, sequenced in a study of blood T cell repertoires in COVID-19. Generated by immunoSEQ multiplex PCR, the TCRdb table keeps only in-frame clones and is missing some. The table records hundreds of thousands of clones, around 90% of them present only once. The sequencing input was peripheral blood. The receptors were gathered from a woman under 30 with acute or convalescent COVID-19.

The V call is TRBV5-5, the J call TRBJ1-6, with 7 bases fitting TRBD1. This CDR3 comprises 16 residues. CDR1 is SGHKS and CDR2 is YYEKEE in the germline V gene (reference sequence). The V and J ends lost 6 bases and 7 bases, in that order; junction bases with no gene match: 13. CDR3 amino acids: CASTPQTGMRNSPLHF. The CDR3 DNA reads TGTGCCAGCACACCACAGACAGGGATGAGGAATTCACCCCTCCACTTT.

This clone was found once. The V and J genes are TRBV4-2 and TRBJ1-2, with D tentatively TRBD1 (6 bases). CDR3 length: 13 amino acids. V lost 5 bases and J lost 4, with 11 bases in between. Per germline, CDR1 LGHNA and CDR2 YNFKEQ. This CDR3 reads CASSEDRIYGYTF. CDR3 DNA sequence: TGTGCCAGCAGCGAGGACAGAATCTATGGCTACACCTTC.

Comment on this clone: This same CDR3 is encoded by further DNA sequences in the sample. The chain joins TRBV5-1 to TRBJ1-2, with a tentative D call TRBD1 (6 bases). CDR1 is SGHRS and CDR2 is YFSETQ in the germline V gene. The CDR3 sequence is 13 residues long. The germline V and J ends were trimmed by 0 bases and 8 bases, with 11 bases remaining between them. CDR3 nucleotides: TGCGCCAGCAGCTTGGTGGCAGGGGACGGCTACACCTTC. It translates to CASSLVAGDGYTF.

The genes are TRBV6-5 and TRBJ2-7; TRBD1 agrees at 11 bases. Losses at the gene ends were 4 bases for V and 3 bases for J; bases not matched to a gene: 5. CDR1 and CDR2 (germline): MNHEY, SVGAGI. The CDR3 extends over 15 amino acids. Here the CDR3 reads CASSSGGQGDYEQYF. In nucleotides, the CDR3 is TGTGCCAGCAGTTCTGGGGGACAGGGGGACTACGAGCAGTACTTC.

The V gene is TRBV7-3, the J gene TRBJ1-1; D is uncertain. CDR3 length: 16 residues. Trimming cost V 2 bases and J 1 base, with 14 bases left between them. Germline loops: CDR1 SGHTA, CDR2 FQGTGA. The CDR3 sequence is CASSLAPPSKNTEAFF. DNA of the CDR3: TGTGCCAGCAGCTTAGCCCCCCCATCTAAGAACACTGAAGCTTTCTTT.

The CDR3, as DNA: TGTGCCAGCAGCCCCGGGACAGGGAGGCATGAGCAGTTCTTC. Residues: CASSPGTGRHEQFF. The chain uses TRBV7-3 and TRBJ2-1, with 9 bases aligning to TRBD1. In germline, CDR1 is SGHTA, CDR2 FQGTGA. The CDR3 consists of 14 residues. The junction had 7 bases not matched to a gene; V was cut back by 5 bases and J by 8 bases.

The rearrangement uses TRBV12-3 or TRBV12-4 and TRBJ1-1, with D perhaps TRBD1 (6 bases). The ends were cut back, 3 bases at V and 8 bases at J, with 13 bases in the middle. CDR3 size: 13 residues. CDR3 nucleotide sequence: TGTGCCAGCAGTTTGCCACGAAGGGGGGAAGCTTTCTTT. Amino acid sequence: CASSLPRRGEAFF.

This clone was picked up a small number of times. This CDR3 is also generated by other DNA sequences in the sample. The chain carries TRBV24-1 and TRBJ1-5; the D is unclear. From germline, CDR1 is KGHDR and CDR2 SFDVKD. CDR3 size: 14 residues. V lost 2 bases, J lost 0 bases, and 4 bases lay in between. The CDR3 nucleotides read TGTGCCACCAGTGATTCCTATAGCAATCAGCCCCAGCATTTT. Translation: CATSDSYSNQPQHF.

This clone came up once. The J gene is TRBJ1-5, the V gene TRBV12-3 or TRBV12-4, with D perhaps TRBD1 (5 bases). This CDR3 is built from 13 residues. The V and J ends lost 4 bases and 5 bases respectively, with 9 bases between them. CDR3 protein: CASSSPGYQPQHF. CDR3 sequence (DNA): TGTGCCAGCAGTTCCCCAGGGTATCAGCCCCAGCATTTT.

V gene TRBV29-1 combines with J gene TRBJ2-1; TRBD2 is a possible D gene (6 bases). This CDR3 has 15 amino acids. Germline V gene data show CDR1 as SQVTM and CDR2 as ANQGSEA. Trimming left V 3 bases short and J 3 bases short, with 15 bases between. The CDR3 reads CSVDSPAGNYNEQFF. Written as DNA, the CDR3 is TGCAGCGTTGATTCGCCGGCGGGGAACTACAATGAGCAGTTCTTC.

V is TRBV9 and J is TRBJ2-2; a weak D match, TRBD1 (6 bases). The V gene's germline CDR1 is SGDLS and CDR2 YYNGEE. Trimming stripped 3 bases from V and 3 bases from J, with 15 bases between. CDR3 size: 16 residues. The CDR3 sequence is CASSATGWGDTGELFF. The CDR3 DNA reads as TGTGCCAGCAGCGCTACAGGGTGGGGAGACACCGGGGAGCTGTTTTTT.

The chain couples TRBV25-1 to TRBJ1-1, with 8 bases aligning to TRBD1. V lost 1 base and J lost 6; bases outside the gene matches: 10. Germline V gene lookup returns CDR1 MGHDK and CDR2 SYGVNS. The CDR3 consists of 16 residues. The CDR3 loop is CASSELGQGSWAEAFF. The CDR3 DNA is TGTGCCAGCAGTGAATTAGGACAGGGATCTTGGGCTGAAGCTTTCTTT.

A remark on this clone: Other DNA sequences of this sample code for an identical CDR3. The genes are TRBV18 and TRBJ1-2; D might be TRBD1 (5 bases). V shed 1 base and J shed 3 bases, with 9 bases lying between them. This CDR3 has 14 amino acids. Germline lookup yields CDR1 KGHSH and CDR2 LQKENI. CDR3 nucleotide sequence: TGTGCCAGCTCACCACAGCAGGGTGACTATGGCTACACCTTC. Translating it yields CASSPQQGDYGYTF.

The rearrangement uses TRBV27 and TRBJ2-3, with D tentatively TRBD2 (6 bases). V shed 3 bases and J shed 9 bases, with 13 bases lying between them. The germline gives CDR1 MNHEY, CDR2 SMNVEV (reference sequence). This CDR3 has 13 amino acids. CDR3 amino acids: CASSLGSGGTQYF. For the CDR3, the DNA is TGTGCCAGCAGTTTGGGGAGTGGGGGGACGCAGTATTTT.

The V and J genes are TRBV7-2 and TRBJ1-6; D is unclear. The ends were cut back, 0 bases at V and 1 base at J, with 7 bases in the middle. The length of the CDR3 is 16 residues. The germline V gene has CDR1 SGHTA and CDR2 FQGNSA. The CDR3 coding sequence is TGTGCCAGCAGCTTAGCGGCCGGGTCCTATAATTCACCCCTCCACTTT. It yields the protein CASSLAAGSYNSPLHF.

The CDR3 DNA reads TGTGCCAGCAGTGCAGGGATCCGAAACACCATATATTTT. Protein product: CASSAGIRNTIYF. V usage is TRBV25-1 and J usage is TRBJ1-3, with D possibly being TRBD1 (5 bases). Trimming removed 4 bases from V and 5 bases from J, with 9 bases in between. CDR1 and CDR2 from the germline V gene are MGHDK and SYGVNS. The CDR3 length is 13 residues.

The rearrangement links TRBV9 to TRBJ2-2; possible D gene TRBD1, 6 bases. Germline CDR1 SGDLS, CDR2 YYNGEE. V was shortened by 6 bases and J by 4 bases, with 19 bases between the two germline ends. This CDR3 spans 16 amino acids. The CDR3 DNA follows: TGTGCCAGCACCCCAATGGGGGCAGTAAGCACCGGGGAGCTGTTTTTT. This sequence encodes CASTPMGAVSTGELFF.

The V and J genes are TRBV10-3 and TRBJ2-3; no clear D gene. The CDR3 has 14 amino acids. In germline, CDR1 is ENHRY, CDR2 SYGVKD. Trimming removed 0 bases at V and 8 bases at J, with 12 bases between. CDR3 bases: TGTGCCATCAGTGAGTCGACTGAAAGTGGTACGCAGTATTTT. It is translated as CAISESTESGTQYF.

The rearrangement uses TRBV18 and TRBJ1-4, with TRBD1 as a possible D gene (6 bases). From germline, CDR1 is KGHSH and CDR2 LQKENI. The V and J ends lost 3 bases and 8 bases respectively, with 19 bases between them. The CDR3 length is 16 residues. The CDR3 bases are TGTGCCAGCTCACCGCGTATACAGGGCACGGGGGAAAAACTGTTTTTT. Encoded protein: CASSPRIQGTGEKLFF.

The chain recombines TRBV2 with TRBJ1-1, with 7 positions matching TRBD1. The trim removed 3 bases at V and 9 bases at J, leaving 10 bases unmatched. CDR1 and CDR2 (germline): SNHLY, FYNNEI. The CDR3 extends over 14 amino acids. For the CDR3, the DNA is TGTGCCAGCAGTGAGCATACAGGGGCTGGGAAAGCTTTCTTT. This encodes CASSEHTGAGKAFF.

The chain links TRBV7-8 to TRBJ1-5; D perhaps matches TRBD1 (5 bases). There are 14 residues in the CDR3. Germline V gives CDR1 SGHVS, CDR2 FQNEAQ. V dropped 5 bases and J dropped 4 bases, with 12 bases sitting between them. CDR3 loop: CASSPWGDNQPQHF. In DNA form, the CDR3 reads TGTGCCAGCAGCCCCTGGGGGGATAATCAGCCCCAGCATTTT.

The chain is built from TRBV25-1 and TRBJ2-7, with D perhaps matching TRBD1 (6 bases). The CDR3 spans 16 residues. The germline CDR1 and CDR2 sequences are MGHDK and SYGVNS. V was clipped by 5 bases and J by 2 bases, with 19 bases between them. The CDR3: CASSSTHQGPPYEQYF. The CDR3 bases are TGTGCCAGCAGTTCGACCCATCAGGGGCCTCCCTACGAGCAGTACTTC.

The genes are TRBV2 and TRBJ1-1; TRBD1 is a possible D gene (6 bases). Germline CDR1 and CDR2: SNHLY and FYNNEI. The CDR3 has 13 amino acids. V gave up 6 bases and J gave up 0 bases, with 8 bases separating them. The CDR3 nucleotides read TGTGCCAGCAGGGACAGCTTGAACACTGAAGCTTTCTTT. Translated, it gives CASRDSLNTEAFF.

This sequence joins TRBV5-1 and TRBJ2-1; 8 positions match TRBD1. In germline, CDR1 is SGHRS, CDR2 YFSETQ. V shed 5 bases and J 2 bases; nucleotides not matched to a gene: 6. This CDR3 is 15 amino acids long. The chain's CDR3 is CASRHPGGAYNEQFF. CDR3 nucleotide sequence: TGCGCCAGCAGGCACCCAGGGGGCGCCTACAATGAGCAGTTCTTC.

V is TRBV12-3 or TRBV12-4 and J is TRBJ2-5, with TRBD2 identical over 7 bases. The V and J ends lost 6 bases and 4 bases, in that order; junction bases with no gene match: 5. The CDR3 extends over 13 amino acids. The CDR3 DNA reads TGTGCCAGCAGGGCCGGGGGGACAGAGACCCAGTACTTC. This encodes CASRAGGTETQYF.

The rearrangement links TRBV4-1 to TRBJ1-1; TRBD1 matches 7 bases. From germline, CDR1 is MGHRA and CDR2 YSYEKL. The V segment lost 4 bases and the J segment 5 bases; nucleotides outside the gene matches: 10. This CDR3 has 15 amino acids. DNA for the CDR3: TGCGCCAGCAGCCCATCTGAGGGGGCATATACTGAAGCTTTCTTT. It codes for CASSPSEGAYTEAFF.

This chain uses TRBV19 with TRBJ2-5, with a weak D call TRBD2 (6 bases). In germline, CDR1 is LNHDA, CDR2 SQIVND (reference sequence). The CDR3 totals 14 residues. V lost 0 bases to trimming and J lost 4 bases, with 9 bases between them. CDR3 nucleotide sequence: TGTGCCAGTAGTATAGAAAAGGGAGGAGAGACCCAGTACTTC. As protein: CASSIEKGGETQYF.

This chain links TRBV6-5 with TRBJ1-2, with 11 bases lining up with TRBD1. The CDR3 covers 15 residues. Unmatched junction bases numbered 9, after V lost 6 bases and J lost 6 bases. Germline loops: CDR1 MNHEY, CDR2 SVGAGI. The DNA for the CDR3 is TGTGCCAGCAGACCCGGACAGGGGGCGCCGGATGGCTACACCTTC. As protein: CASRPGQGAPDGYTF.

This chain joins TRBV5-4 and TRBJ1-2; 12 nucleotides match TRBD1. Trimming removed 0 bases from V and 4 bases from J; junction bases left unmatched: 4. CDR1 is SGHNT, CDR2 YYREEE, per germline (reference sequence). CDR3 length: 16 residues. DNA for the CDR3: TGTGCCAGCAGCTTGGGGCGGGGACAGGGGGCCTATGGCTACACCTTC. It encodes CASSLGRGQGAYGYTF.

The chain joins TRBV7-7 to TRBJ2-7; weak D call: TRBD1 (7 bases). V was pared by 5 bases and J by 5 bases, with 22 bases between. Germline V gene lookup returns CDR1 SSHAT and CDR2 FNYEAQ (reference sequence). The CDR3 length is 16 residues. CDR3: CASSINRRGRVHEQYF. The CDR3 DNA is TGTGCCAGCAGCATCAATCGGAGGGGGCGCGTTCACGAGCAGTACTTC.